The 29 T cell receptor beta chains below were found in one sample sequenced in a study of cytotoxic CD8 clonotypes in ibrutinib-treated CLL. Only in-frame clones appear in the TCRdb table, and some are missing; sequencing was by immunoSEQ multiplex PCR. The repertoire holds about 68,000 clones, with 68% as singletons. Sequenced here: PBMCs, sampled after 12 months of ibrutinib treatment. The receptors come from a human donor with chronic lymphocytic leukemia.

This chain connects TRBV7-2 to TRBJ2-1, with D perhaps being TRBD1 or TRBD2 (5 bases each). The CDR3 consists of 13 residues. The V and J ends lost 5 bases and 7 bases respectively, with 12 bases between them. Germline CDR1 reads SGHTA; CDR2 reads FQGNSA. The CDR3 nucleotides are TGTGCCAGCAGCATCGGGACCGAGAATGAGCAGTTCTTC. Encoded protein: CASSIGTENEQFF.

The chain is built from TRBV27 and TRBJ2-3; TRBD1 matches at 8 bases. Germline lookup yields CDR1 MNHEY and CDR2 SMNVEV (reference sequence). The CDR3 has 15 amino acids. J lost 6 bases, V lost 5 bases, and 10 bases had no gene match. As DNA, the CDR3 is TGTGCCAGCAGTCCCCCCCAGGGGGCGGGGGATACGCAGTATTTT. This translates into CASSPPQGAGDTQYF.

This rearrangement joins TRBV5-1 to TRBJ1-6; tentative D call: TRBD1 (6 bases). Germline-derived CDR1 and CDR2 are SGHRS and YFSETQ. With 4 bases removed from V and 0 bases from J, the gap between germline ends came to 17 bases. The CDR3 runs 18 residues. CDR3 bases: TGCGCCAGCAGCCCCTCGGTAGGGGGACACTCCTATAATTCACCCCTCCACTTT. Translating gives CASSPSVGGHSYNSPLHF.

This clone was recorded a few times. This chain connects TRBV30 to TRBJ1-2, with a tentative D call TRBD1 (6 bases). Germline V gene lookup returns CDR1 GTSNPN and CDR2 SVGIG (reference sequence). Trimming took off 5 bases at V and 5 bases at J, with 18 bases between the two ends. The CDR3 has 14 amino acids. The CDR3 sequence is CAWEGLGGNYGYTF. The DNA for the CDR3 is TGTGCCTGGGAAGGGTTAGGGGGGAATTATGGCTACACCTTC.

The J gene is TRBJ1-5, the V gene TRBV19; maybe TRBD1 (5 bases). V was cut by 5 bases and J by 2 bases, with 19 bases left in between. The CDR3 loop spans 17 amino acids. The germline gives CDR1 LNHDA, CDR2 SQIVND (reference sequence). Written as DNA, the CDR3 is TGTGCCAGTAGTGCGGCAGGGAATCGGCTAGGCAATCAGCCCCAGCATTTT. Its translation is CASSAAGNRLGNQPQHF. The full variable domain, in which reference TRBV19 and TRBJ1-5 provide the parts outside the CDR3, is DGGITQSPKYLFRKEGQNVTLSCEQNLNHDAMYWYRQDPGQGLRLIYYSQIVNDFQKGDIAEGYSVSREKKESFPLTVTSAQKNPTAFYLCASSAAGNRLGNQPQHFGDGTRLSIL.

This rearrangement joins TRBV7-9 to TRBJ2-5; no clear D gene. The germline CDR1 and CDR2 sequences are SEHNR and FQNEAQ (reference sequence). This CDR3 is built from 12 residues. V was trimmed by 1 base and J by 7 bases, leaving 7 bases between them. CDR3 amino acids: CASSLEATTQYF. CDR3 DNA: TGTGCCAGCAGCTTAGAAGCAACGACCCAGTACTTC. Variable domain in full (rest from reference TRBV7-9 and TRBJ2-5): DTGVSQNPRHKITKRGQNVTFRCDPISEHNRLYWYRQTLGQGPEFLTYFQNEAQLEKSRLLSDRFSAERPKGSFSTLEIQRTEQGDSAMYLCASSLEATTQYFGPGTRLLVL.

In nucleotides, the CDR3 is TGTGCCAGCAGCGTGTTGCCAGCAGGACAAAAAGAGACCCAGTACTTC. Protein: CASSVLPAGQKETQYF. The V call is TRBV9, the J call TRBJ2-5; maybe TRBD1 (5 bases). There are 16 residues in the CDR3. V was pared by 2 bases and J by 3 bases, with 17 bases between. In germline, CDR1 is SGDLS, CDR2 YYNGEE.

The chain joins TRBV30 to TRBJ2-3; TRBD1 is a possible D gene (5 bases). V dropped 0 bases and J dropped 4 bases, with 17 bases sitting between them. CDR3 length equals 16 residues. Germline V gene data show CDR1 as GTSNPN and CDR2 as SVGIG (reference sequence). CDR3 coding DNA: TGTGCCTGGAGTGTACCCCCAGGCGGCAGGGCAGATACGCAGTATTTT. This sequence encodes CAWSVPPGGRADTQYF. The entire variable domain, with the rest obtained from reference TRBV30 and TRBJ2-3, is as follows: SQTIHQWPATLVQPVGSPLSLECTVEGTSNPNLYWYRQAAGRGLQLLFYSVGIGQISSEVPQNLSASRPQDRQFILSSKKLLLSDSGFYLCAWSVPPGGRADTQYFGPGTRLTVL.

In this sample, this clone turned up a few times. The chain combines TRBV27 with TRBJ1-2; 12 nucleotides line up with TRBD1. This CDR3 is 15 amino acids long. Losses at the gene ends were 2 bases for V and 5 bases for J; bases not matched to a gene: 3. Germline CDR1 is MNHEY and CDR2 is SMNVEV (reference sequence). CDR3 bases: TGTGCCAGCAGTTTAGTGGGACAGGGGGCGTATGGCTACACCTTC. It encodes CASSLVGQGAYGYTF.

The V gene is TRBV7-9, the J gene TRBJ1-5; D gene unclear. CDR1 is SEHNR, CDR2 FQNEAQ, per germline (reference sequence). The length of the CDR3 is 16 residues. Trimming took 5 bases from V and 0 from J, leaving 14 bases between them. The CDR3 loop reads CASSPSTVDSNQPQHF. The CDR3 nucleotides read TGTGCCAGCAGCCCATCGACCGTTGATAGCAATCAGCCCCAGCATTTT. The complete variable domain, with remaining parts taken from reference TRBV7-9 and TRBJ1-5, reads DTGVSQNPRHKITKRGQNVTFRCDPISEHNRLYWYRQTLGQGPEFLTYFQNEAQLEKSRLLSDRFSAERPKGSFSTLEIQRTEQGDSAMYLCASSPSTVDSNQPQHFGDGTRLSIL.

This clone was detected only once. The chain joins TRBV6-5 to TRBJ2-5, with a possible D match to TRBD2 (5 bases). Trimming removed 2 bases at V and 0 bases at J, with 13 bases between. Looked up from germline, CDR1 is MNHEY and CDR2 is SVGAGI. The CDR3 contains 16 residues. This chain's CDR3 is CASSYPGLDYQETQYF. Written as DNA, the CDR3 is TGTGCCAGCAGTTACCCCGGACTGGATTACCAAGAGACCCAGTACTTC.

The rearrangement uses TRBV5-1 and TRBJ1-1; tentative D call: TRBD1 (5 bases). The CDR3 consists of 14 residues. V was cut by 2 bases and J by 6 bases, with 14 bases left in between. Per germline, CDR1 SGHRS and CDR2 YFSETQ. The CDR3 spells CASSLRGSMPEAFF. The CDR3 nucleotides read TGCGCCAGCAGCTTAAGGGGAAGTATGCCTGAAGCTTTCTTT.

V is TRBV9 and J is TRBJ2-7; TRBD2 agrees at 11 bases. There are 14 residues in the CDR3. Germline V gene lookup returns CDR1 SGDLS and CDR2 YYNGEE. V dropped 0 bases and J dropped 6; count of bases not matched to a gene: 2. DNA of the CDR3: TGTGCCAGCAGCGTAGGTAGCGGGGGGGCCGAGCAGTACTTC. It specifies CASSVGSGGAEQYF. Variable domain in full (rest from reference TRBV9 and TRBJ2-7): DSGVTQTPKHLITATGQRVTLRCSPRSGDLSVYWYQQSLDQGLQFLIQYYNGEERAKGNILERFSAQQFPDLHSELNLSSLELGDSALYFCASSVGSGGAEQYFGPGTRLTVT.

This clone was recorded a few times. This chain connects TRBV7-2 to TRBJ1-2; 7 bases agree with TRBD1. CDR1 is SGHTA, CDR2 FQGNSA, per germline. V lost 3 bases, J lost 7 bases, and 11 bases stayed unmatched. This CDR3 is 15 amino acids long. The chain's CDR3 is CASSFDRALVLGYTF. As DNA, the CDR3 is TGTGCCAGCAGCTTTGACAGGGCCTTGGTTCTTGGCTACACCTTC.

V usage is TRBV23-1 and J usage is TRBJ1-1, with 7 bases lining up with TRBD1. TRBV23-1 is filed as an ORF, its function uncertain. J was trimmed by 7 bases and V by 4 bases; bases with no gene match: 6. CDR3 size: 13 residues. The DNA of the CDR3 is TGCGCCAGCAGTCCGGCAGGGGGGGGTGAAGCTTTCTTT. This encodes CASSPAGGGEAFF.

The rearrangement links TRBV11-2 to TRBJ1-1; possibly TRBD1 for D (6 bases). The CDR3 is made up of 15 amino acids. Trimming left V 4 bases short and J 2 bases short, with 14 bases between. Germline CDR1 reads SGHAT; CDR2 reads FQNNGV. For the CDR3, the DNA is TGTGCCAGCAGCTCAATCCAACAGGGTAACACTGAAGCTTTCTTT. Translated, it gives CASSSIQQGNTEAFF.

The gene calls are TRBV5-5 and TRBJ1-6; 8 bases are shared with TRBD1. Germline-derived CDR1 and CDR2 are SGHKS and YYEKEE (reference sequence). The CDR3 consists of 16 residues. The V gene end was trimmed by 4 bases and the J gene end by 9 bases; junction bases not matched to a gene: 12. CDR3 nucleotide sequence: TGTGCCAGCAGCCGGACAGGGTCTGAAGGCCGTTCACCCCTCCACTTT. Encoded protein: CASSRTGSEGRSPLHF.

The J gene is TRBJ1-5, the V gene TRBV6-5; 9 bases agree with TRBD1. CDR1 and CDR2 (germline): MNHEY, SVGAGI. This CDR3 contains 14 residues. The V segment lost 7 bases and the J segment 6 bases; nucleotides outside the gene matches: 7. The CDR3 nucleotides read TGTGCCAGCACTGGACAGGGGAGGCTTCAGCCCCAGCATTTT. Its translation is CASTGQGRLQPQHF.

V and J are TRBV28 and TRBJ2-7, with 8 bases identical to TRBD1. V dropped 6 bases and J dropped 3; count of bases not matched to a gene: 7. CDR1 and CDR2 from the germline V gene are MDHEN and SYDVKM. This CDR3 is 14 amino acids long. In DNA form, the CDR3 reads TGTGCCAGCAGCTCACCGGGACAGGACTACGAGCAGTACTTC. Residues: CASSSPGQDYEQYF.

This chain joins TRBV7-2 and TRBJ2-3; a weak D match, TRBD2 (6 bases). Trimming took off 5 bases at V and 2 bases at J, with 17 bases between the two ends. CDR1 and CDR2 (germline): SGHTA, FQGNSA. The CDR3 is 16 residues long. CDR3 protein: CASSPPGLGTTDTQYF. In DNA, the CDR3 is TGTGCCAGCAGCCCGCCGGGACTCGGGACCACAGATACGCAGTATTTT.

Only one count was recorded for this clone. V and J are TRBV7-2 and TRBJ2-1; 11 nucleotides match TRBD1. This CDR3 comprises 16 residues. V was pared by 1 base and J by 8 bases, with 7 bases of the junction left unmatched. Germline lookup yields CDR1 SGHTA and CDR2 FQGNSA. CDR3 nucleotide sequence: TGTGCCAGCAGCTTAGACCCCGGGACAGGGGGAGATGAGCAGTTCTTC. Protein: CASSLDPGTGGDEQFF.

The gene calls are TRBV11-1 and TRBJ1-4; 8 positions match TRBD1. V shed 5 bases and J 8 bases; nucleotides not matched to a gene: 7. This CDR3 has 14 residues. Germline CDR1 reads SGHAT; CDR2 reads FQDESV (reference sequence). Here the CDR3 DNA reads TGTGCCAGCAGCCCGCTGGGACAGGACGAAAAACTGTTTTTT. This translates into CASSPLGQDEKLFF. Variable domain in full (rest from reference TRBV11-1 and TRBJ1-4): EAEVAQSPRYKITEKSQAVAFWCDPISGHATLYWYRQILGQGPELLVQFQDESVVDDSQLPKDRFSAERLKGVDSTLKIQPAELGDSAMYLCASSPLGQDEKLFFGSGTQLSVL.

The V gene is TRBV29-1, the J gene TRBJ2-3; possibly TRBD1 or TRBD2 for D (6 bases each). The CDR3 length is 15 residues. With 7 bases removed from V and 1 base from J, the gap between germline ends came to 18 bases. The germline V gene encodes CDR1 SQVTM and CDR2 ANQGSEA. This chain's CDR3 is CSAQRGGLGTDTQYF. The CDR3 nucleotides read TGCAGCGCTCAAAGAGGGGGGCTAGGCACAGATACGCAGTATTTT.

This chain uses TRBV6-4 with TRBJ2-1; 11 bases align to TRBD2. CDR1 is MRHNA, CDR2 SNTAGT, per germline. V was pared by 2 bases and J by 3 bases, with 3 bases of the junction left unmatched. The CDR3 runs to 16 residues. CDR3 loop: CASSDTGTSGYNEQFF. As DNA, the CDR3 is TGTGCCAGCAGTGACACCGGGACTAGCGGCTACAATGAGCAGTTCTTC.

This chain links TRBV6-1 with TRBJ2-1; TRBD2 agrees at 12 bases. Germline V gene data show CDR1 as MNHNS and CDR2 as SASEGT. J lost 4 bases, V lost 6 bases, and 7 bases had no gene match. The CDR3 is 16 residues long. The CDR3 bases are TGTGCCAGCAGGGAAACTAGCGGGGGGCCGTACAATGAGCAGTTCTTC. Translation gives CASRETSGGPYNEQFF.

V usage is TRBV28 and J usage is TRBJ2-7, with TRBD1 identical over 8 bases. The CDR3 has 12 residues. Per germline, CDR1 MDHEN and CDR2 SYDVKM. V gave up 7 bases and J gave up 1 base; unmatched junction bases: 0. This CDR3 reads CASNRGSYEQYF. Here the CDR3 DNA reads TGTGCCAGCAACAGGGGGTCCTACGAGCAGTACTTC.

The genes are TRBV5-6 and TRBJ1-1; D gene unclear. CDR3 length: 15 residues. CDR1 SGHDT and CDR2 YYEEEE come from the germline V gene. Trimming took 2 bases from V and 1 from J, leaving 12 bases between them. This CDR3 reads CASSLVLLSNTEAFF. As DNA, the CDR3 is TGTGCCAGCAGCTTAGTTCTGCTTTCGAACACTGAAGCTTTCTTT.

The chain is built from TRBV5-4 and TRBJ2-2; no firm D call. The CDR3 consists of 12 residues. V was cut by 3 bases and J by 1 base, with 1 base left in between. CDR1 and CDR2 from the germline V gene are SGHNT and YYREEE (reference sequence). DNA of the CDR3: TGTGCCAGCAGCTGGAACACCGGGGAGCTGTTTTTT. Translation gives CASSWNTGELFF.

The rearrangement joins TRBV5-5 to TRBJ1-5, with unresolved D. CDR1 and CDR2 (germline): SGHKS, YYEKEE (reference sequence). This CDR3 contains 15 residues. V lost 4 bases, J lost 1 base, and 12 bases lay in between. The CDR3 is CASSPLVDSNQPQHF. The CDR3 nucleotides read TGTGCCAGCAGCCCCCTAGTGGACAGCAATCAGCCCCAGCATTTT.